This T cell receptor (beta chain) was sequenced for a study of T cell responses to AZD1222 COVID-19 vaccine. Study-level points and caveats: Unmutated variant regions are reportedly targeted by nearly half of spike-specific TCRs. Donors were chiefly white British, with a greater number of females, and clonal diversity was perhaps underestimated.

Remarks on this clone: Its specificity is not known.

Clones were sequenced by immunoSEQ multiplex PCR, and TCRdb holds only the in-frame ones, with some missing. The sample has 100,000 to 150,000 clones; 70% to 90% are singletons. The CDR3 is 15 residues long. The V gene's germline CDR1 is SNHLY and CDR2 FYNNEI. The junction had 3 bases not matched to a gene; V was cut back by 3 bases and J by 2 bases. The sample in question was peripheral blood, obtained on day 0 of AZD1222 vaccination. This TCR was recovered from an adult in good health. This chain links TRBV2 with TRBJ1-5; 8 bases are shared with TRBD1. CDR3 amino acids: CASSDLGQGNQPQHF. Written as DNA, the CDR3 is TGTGCCAGCAGTGATTTGGGACAGGGCAATCAGCCCCAGCATTTT.